One sample yielded the 3 T cell receptor beta chains listed below, sequenced in a study of blood T cell repertoires in COVID-19. The repertoire was sequenced with immunoSEQ multiplex PCR; TCRdb's copy has only in-frame clones and lacks some. Counted here are around 63,000 clones, approximately 81% occurring once; the ten biggest clones make up 25% to 30%. Sequenced input: peripheral blood. Source of these receptors: an elderly woman with active or convalescent COVID-19.

The V and J genes are TRBV5-1 and TRBJ1-1, with 9 bases fitting TRBD1. Germline-derived CDR1 and CDR2 are SGHRS and YFSETQ. The CDR3 runs 15 residues. Trimming took 0 bases from V and 10 from J; bases not matched to a gene: 10. CDR3 nucleotides: TGCGCCAGCAGCTTGGGGACCGGGACAGGGACACGAGCTTTCTTT. This translates into CASSLGTGTGTRAFF.

This clone was seen more than once but under ten times. The V and J genes are TRBV6-2 or TRBV6-3 and TRBJ1-1, with D unresolved. This CDR3 comprises 14 residues. From germline, CDR1 is MNHEY and CDR2 SVGEGT. The germline V and J ends were trimmed by 3 bases and 5 bases, with 13 bases remaining between them. The CDR3, as DNA: TGTGCCAGCAGTTATGGTGGAGGAGGAACTGAAGCTTTCTTT. Residues: CASSYGGGGTEAFF.

This sequence joins TRBV7-9 and TRBJ1-2, with 7 bases aligning to TRBD1. The CDR3 spans 16 residues. Germline CDR1 reads SEHNR; CDR2 reads FQNEAQ (reference sequence). After removal of 5 bases from V and 7 bases from J, the junction contained 16 bases not matched to a gene. CDR3 protein: CASSTGQAIPRGGYTF. CDR3 sequence (DNA): TGTGCCAGCAGCACCGGACAGGCGATACCCAGGGGTGGCTACACCTTC.